This T cell receptor (beta chain) was observed in a study of blood T cell repertoires in COVID-19. Overall study: T cells, B-cell-depleted T cells, or PBMCs provided the cDNA or gDNA that served as material.

Libraries were prepared by immunoSEQ multiplex PCR; TCRdb keeps only in-frame clonotypes and omits some of them. Among over 45,000 clones listed, 90% to 95% were seen once. The CDR3 is 16 residues long. Trimming took 5 bases from V and 2 from J; bases not matched to a gene: 6. Germline V CDR1 and CDR2: SGHTA, FQGNSA. This receptor was taken from a man in his fifties or sixties with acute or convalescent COVID-19. Sequenced sample: peripheral blood. This chain links TRBV7-2 with TRBJ2-4, with TRBD2 matching 10 bases. The CDR3 sequence is CASSPLAGVSKNIQYF. CDR3 in DNA: TGTGCCAGCAGCCCTCTAGCGGGAGTCTCCAAAAACATTCAGTACTTC.